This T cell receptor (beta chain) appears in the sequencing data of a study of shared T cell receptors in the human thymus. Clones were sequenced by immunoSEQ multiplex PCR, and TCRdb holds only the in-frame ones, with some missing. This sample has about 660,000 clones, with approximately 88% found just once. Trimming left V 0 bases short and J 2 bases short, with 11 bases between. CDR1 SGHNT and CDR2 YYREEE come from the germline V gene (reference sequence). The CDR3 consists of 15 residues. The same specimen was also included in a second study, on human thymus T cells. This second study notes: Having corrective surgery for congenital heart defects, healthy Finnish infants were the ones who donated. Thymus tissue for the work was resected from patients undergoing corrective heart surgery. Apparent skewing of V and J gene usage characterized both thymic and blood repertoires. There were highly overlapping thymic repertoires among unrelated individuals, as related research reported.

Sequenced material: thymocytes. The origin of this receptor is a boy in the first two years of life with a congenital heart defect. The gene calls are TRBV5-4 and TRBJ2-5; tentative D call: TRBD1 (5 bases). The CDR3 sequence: CASSLASGQQETQYF. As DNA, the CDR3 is TGTGCCAGCAGCTTGGCATCAGGGCAACAAGAGACCCAGTACTTC. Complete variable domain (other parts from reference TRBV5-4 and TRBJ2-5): ETGVTQSPTHLIKTRGQQVTLRCSSQSGHNTVSWYQQALGQGPQFIFQYYREEENGRGNFPPRFSGLQFPNYSSELNVNALELDDSALYLCASSLASGQQETQYFGPGTRLLVL.